Sequencing of this T cell receptor (beta chain) was carried out in a study of CD8+ T cells in alopecia areata (dated by TCRdb to the late 2010s). Study-level background: The treated patients took part in an open-label pilot trial in which moderate-to-severe alopecia areata was treated with oral tofacitinib at 5 to 10 mg twice daily. Scalp clonality was compared among normal scalp (n=4), patchy alopecia areata scalp (n=8), and alopecia totalis/universalis scalp (n=8). In humans, TCRbeta sequencing was performed on scalp tissue and on sorted CD4+ and CD8+ peripheral blood T cells from healthy controls and from patients with patchy or totalis/universalis alopecia areata. TCRbeta CDR3 regions were amplified by immunoSEQ multiplex PCR using 35 Vbeta forward and 13 Jbeta reverse primers. Biopsies were taken from tofacitinib-treated patients at baseline and again at 4 and 24 weeks into treatment, and several of those patients also had a later scalp biopsy. RNA came from the PAXgene miRNA kit for fixed scalp, the miRNeasy kit for PBMCs, and the RNeasy kit for mouse skin. Patients received tofacitinib for 6 to 18 months and were then followed off drug for 6 months to check for delayed response and recurrence. In both human patients and the C3H/HeJ mouse model, the study applied high-throughput TCRbeta sequencing to look at T cell clonal expansion in alopecia areata. For the treated patients, the SALT score, which quantifies what percentage of scalp surface area is affected, served as the measure of disease severity.

Of note for this clone: Its antigen is not yet known. No much larger clone exists at a distance of one base, and base qualities are not known.

This specimen's time point label, per the study, means: four to five weeks on oral tofacitinib. The treatment or condition label here, explained by the study, means: oral pan-JAK inhibitor, 5-10 mg twice daily. Lesional scalp punch biopsies and peripheral blood were collected from alopecia areata patients. PBMCs were separated by density centrifugation and stained for CD3, CD4 and CD8, after which CD4+ and CD8+ T cells were sorted on a FACSAria. The full study reports these points: Compared with normal scalp, lesional scalp, particularly in alopecia totalis/universalis, had higher clonality and more expanded CD8+ clones, which suggests antigenic drive. During tofacitinib treatment, many expanded lesional clones remained in scalp and blood, and this persistence may partly explain relapse after treatment is stopped. Shared TCR sequences between patients were less evident than in mice, which may be partly attributable to HLA diversity in the patient population. Because the treated cohort was small and had only one nonresponder, larger studies are needed to examine links between baseline CD8+ expansion and response. Resident alphabeta T cells in normal human skin are also sequenced, complicating scalp TCR repertoire analysis, unlike mouse skin dominated by gammadelta T cells. Tofacitinib significantly lowered scalp clonality and the number of expanded CD8+ clones among the top 100 scalp clones.

The method was the immunoSEQ multiplex PCR assay. For TCR sequencing, RNA was extracted from every sample and reverse transcribed into cDNA to serve as template. First-strand cDNA was synthesized using SuperScript III with a 2:1 mix of oligo-dT and random hexamers. A synthetic immune receptor repertoire was used to assess amplification bias, and residual bias was removed computationally. Under the source paper's analysis protocol: After raw reads were preprocessed to remove errors, the CDR3 was defined following IMGT conventions as running from the conserved cysteine to phenylalanine. Clonality was computed as 1 minus the Shannon entropy, with the entropy normalized by log2 of the number of productive unique TCRs. CD4 or CD8 identity of scalp clones was inferred by cross-referencing scalp TCRbeta sequences with sorted blood CD4 and CD8 repertoires. This immuneACCESS table, as held by TCRdb, lists in-frame sequences with V and J called but not all clones. Of the missing ones, under half trace to an unresolved V gene in checked studies; the others have no known cause. The DNA gave D and trimming, while V, J and clone size come from that table. This sample holds 100,000 to 150,000 clones; roughly 55% were observed only once. The top ten clonotypes cover 5.7% of the sample.

The V end gives up 2 bases and the J end 4 bases, leaving 8 bases in the junction not matched to a gene. Via the germline V gene, CDR1 is LGHNA and CDR2 YSLEER. From the cysteine up to the phenylalanine, the CDR3 has a length of 16 residues. Only the CDR3 region is kept as DNA, spanning 48 bases read in frame from base 1. The chain was built from TRBV4-3 and TRBJ2-1; 7 bases in the middle match TRBD1. This TCR derives from a human donor with alopecia areata. Sequenced here: CD4+ T cells sorted from blood, sampled at week 4, from a patient treated with tofacitinib. Read as DNA, the sequence is TGCGCCAGCAGCCAAAGTACAGGGGTTTGGTACAATGAGCAGTTCTTC. This codes for CASSQSTGVWYNEQFF.